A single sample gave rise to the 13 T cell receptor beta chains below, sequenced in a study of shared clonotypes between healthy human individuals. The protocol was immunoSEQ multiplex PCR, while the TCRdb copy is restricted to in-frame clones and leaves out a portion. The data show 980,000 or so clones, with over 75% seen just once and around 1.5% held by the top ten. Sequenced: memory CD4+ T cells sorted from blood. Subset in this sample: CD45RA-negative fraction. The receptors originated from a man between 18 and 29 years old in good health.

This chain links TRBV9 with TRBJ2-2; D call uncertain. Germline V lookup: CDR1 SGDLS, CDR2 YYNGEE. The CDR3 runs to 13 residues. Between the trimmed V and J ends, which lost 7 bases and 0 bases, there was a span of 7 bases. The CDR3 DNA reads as TGTGCCAGCGGGCAGCCGAACACCGGGGAGCTGTTTTTT. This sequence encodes CASGQPNTGELFF.

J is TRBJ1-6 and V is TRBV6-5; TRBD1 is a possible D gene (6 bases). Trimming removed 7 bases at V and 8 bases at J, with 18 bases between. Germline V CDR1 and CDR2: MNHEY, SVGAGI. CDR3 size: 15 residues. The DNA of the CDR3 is TGTGCCAGCAAAAACTCTAGGGGGACACATTCACCCCTCCACTTT. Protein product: CASKNSRGTHSPLHF.

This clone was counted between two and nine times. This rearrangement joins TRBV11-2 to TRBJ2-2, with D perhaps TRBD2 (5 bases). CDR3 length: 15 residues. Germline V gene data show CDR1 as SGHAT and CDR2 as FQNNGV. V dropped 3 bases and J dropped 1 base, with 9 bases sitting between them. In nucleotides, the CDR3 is TGTGCCAGCAGCTTTACGGCGGGGAACACCGGGGAGCTGTTTTTT. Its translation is CASSFTAGNTGELFF.

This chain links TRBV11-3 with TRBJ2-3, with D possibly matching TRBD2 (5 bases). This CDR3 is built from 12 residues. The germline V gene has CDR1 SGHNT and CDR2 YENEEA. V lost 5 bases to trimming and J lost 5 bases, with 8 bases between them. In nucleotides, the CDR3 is TGTGCCAGCAGCGCGGGCTTAGATACGCAGTATTTT. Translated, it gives CASSAGLDTQYF.

Here the CDR3 reads CASSSDKAEPGQRNTEAFF. CDR3 bases: TGCGCCAGCAGCTCTGACAAAGCGGAGCCTGGACAGAGGAACACTGAAGCTTTCTTT. The chain employs TRBV5-1 and TRBJ1-1; D is possibly TRBD1 (6 bases). CDR3 length: 19 residues. Trimming took 3 bases from V and 1 from J, leaving 25 bases between them. CDR1 is SGHRS, CDR2 YFSETQ, per germline. Drawing the rest from reference TRBV5-1 and TRBJ1-1, the complete variable domain is KAGVTQTPRYLIKTRGQQVTLSCSPISGHRSVSWYQQTPGQGLQFLFEYFSETQRNKGNFPGRFSGRQFSNSRSEMNVSTLELGDSALYLCASSSDKAEPGQRNTEAFFGQGTRLTVV.

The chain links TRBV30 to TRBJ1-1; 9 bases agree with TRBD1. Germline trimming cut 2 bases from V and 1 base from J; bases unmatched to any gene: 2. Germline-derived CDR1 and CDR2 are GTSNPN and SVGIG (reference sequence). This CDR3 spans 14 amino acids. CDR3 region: CAWSRQGGNTEAFF. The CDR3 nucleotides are TGTGCCTGGAGTCGACAGGGGGGGAACACTGAAGCTTTCTTT.

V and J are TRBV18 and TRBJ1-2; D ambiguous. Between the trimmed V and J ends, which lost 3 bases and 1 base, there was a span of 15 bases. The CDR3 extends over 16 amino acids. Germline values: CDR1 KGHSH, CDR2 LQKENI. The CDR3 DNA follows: TGTGCCAGCTCACCTCCGACTGCGGGCTATAACTATGGCTACACCTTC. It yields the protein CASSPPTAGYNYGYTF. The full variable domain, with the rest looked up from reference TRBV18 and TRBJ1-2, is NAGVMQNPRHLVRRRGQEARLRCSPMKGHSHVYWYRQLPEEGLKFMVYLQKENIIDESGMPKERFSAEFPKEGPSILRIQQVVRGDSAAYFCASSPPTAGYNYGYTFGSGTRLTVV.

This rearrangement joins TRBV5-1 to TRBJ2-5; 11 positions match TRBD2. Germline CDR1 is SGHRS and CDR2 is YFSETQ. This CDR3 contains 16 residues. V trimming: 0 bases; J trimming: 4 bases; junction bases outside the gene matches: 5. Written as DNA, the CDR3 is TGCGCCAGCAGCTTGGGTAGCGGGGGGGCACGAGAGACCCAGTACTTC. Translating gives CASSLGSGGARETQYF.

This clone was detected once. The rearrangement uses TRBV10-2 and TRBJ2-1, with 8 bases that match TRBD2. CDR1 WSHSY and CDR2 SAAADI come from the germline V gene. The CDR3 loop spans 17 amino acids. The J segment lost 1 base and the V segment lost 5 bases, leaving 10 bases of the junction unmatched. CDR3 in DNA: TGCGCCAGCAGTACGGAGCGGGGGATCGGGTCCTACAATGAGCAGTTCTTC. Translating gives CASSTERGIGSYNEQFF.

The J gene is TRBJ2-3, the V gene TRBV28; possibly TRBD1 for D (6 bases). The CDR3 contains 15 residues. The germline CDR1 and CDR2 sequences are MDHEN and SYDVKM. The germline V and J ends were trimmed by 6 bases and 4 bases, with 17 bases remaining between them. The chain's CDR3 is CASSRRQVGSDTQYF. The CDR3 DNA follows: TGTGCCAGCAGCCGTCGACAGGTTGGGTCAGATACGCAGTATTTT.

The CDR3 loop is CASSSDGGAYGYTF. In nucleotides, the CDR3 is TGTGCCAGCAGTTCCGACGGAGGTGCCTATGGCTACACCTTC. The chain has TRBV6-5 and TRBJ1-2, with no clear D. Trimming stripped 4 bases from V and 4 bases from J, with 13 bases between. Per the germline V gene, CDR1 is MNHEY and CDR2 is SVGAGI. The CDR3 extends over 14 amino acids.

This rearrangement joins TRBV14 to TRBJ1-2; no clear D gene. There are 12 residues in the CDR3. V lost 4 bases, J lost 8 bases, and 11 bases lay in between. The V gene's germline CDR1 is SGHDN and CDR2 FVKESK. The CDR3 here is CASSLGALGYTF. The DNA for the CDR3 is TGTGCCAGCAGCCTCGGAGCCCTCGGCTACACCTTC.

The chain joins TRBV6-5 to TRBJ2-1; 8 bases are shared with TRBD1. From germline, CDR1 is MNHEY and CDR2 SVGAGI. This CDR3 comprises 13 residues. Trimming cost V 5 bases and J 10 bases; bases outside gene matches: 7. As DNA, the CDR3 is TGTGCCAGCAGTGCGGACAGGGCAGGCGAGCAGTTCTTC. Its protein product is CASSADRAGEQFF.